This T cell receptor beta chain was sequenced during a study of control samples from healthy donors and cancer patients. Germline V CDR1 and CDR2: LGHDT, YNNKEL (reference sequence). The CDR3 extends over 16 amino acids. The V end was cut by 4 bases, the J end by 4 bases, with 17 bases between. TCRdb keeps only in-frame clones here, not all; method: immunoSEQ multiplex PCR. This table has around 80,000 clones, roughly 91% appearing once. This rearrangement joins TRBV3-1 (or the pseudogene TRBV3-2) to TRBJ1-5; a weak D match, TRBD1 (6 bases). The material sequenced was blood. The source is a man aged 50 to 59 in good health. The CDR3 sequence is CASSPPTGFLNQPQHF. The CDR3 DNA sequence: TGTGCCAGCAGCCCTCCCACAGGGTTTCTAAATCAGCCCCAGCATTTT.